This T cell receptor (beta chain) appears in the sequencing data of a study of technical replicates of blood from a handful of donors listed by TCRdb under 2017. Library method: the immunoSEQ multiplex PCR assay. The table comes from immuneACCESS by way of TCRdb, which keeps in-frame sequences with V and J called. Part of the clones is missing from these tables; in studies checked, under half for an unresolved V gene and the rest for unknown reasons. The sample data list roughly 85,000 clones, and about 94% of these were observed just once. The top ten clonotypes cover around 0.25% of the sample. On this clone itself: It lacks a known antigen. Base qualities are not recorded, but no much larger clone differs from it by a single base.

Per the germline V gene, SGHDT is the CDR1 and YYEEEE is the CDR2. V is reduced by 2 bases and J by 3 bases, leaving a spacing of 8 bases between them. Taken from cysteine to phenylalanine, the CDR3 has 13 residues. The read is trimmed to its CDR3 DNA, 39 bases read in frame from base 1. The sample taken for sequencing was T cells isolated from PBMCs. The sequence was obtained from a human donor in good health. The rearrangement joined TRBV5-6 to TRBJ2-5, with no confident D gene call. CDR3 region: CASSFGEKETQYF. The DNA is TGTGCCAGCAGCTTCGGAGAAAAAGAGACCCAGTACTTC.